The source of this T cell receptor beta chain is a study of cytomegalovirus exposure and HLA in healthy donors. Study findings and constraints: With high specificity and sensitivity, the classifier reportedly diagnosed cytomegalovirus status.

V lost 4 bases to trimming and J lost 5 bases, with 9 bases between them. This CDR3 is built from 12 residues. Germline CDR1 is SGHNT and CDR2 is YYREEE (reference sequence). Remarks on this clone: Its antigen is still unknown. Other DNA sequences of this sample code for an identical CDR3.

Sequencing was performed with immunoSEQ multiplex PCR; in TCRdb, only in-frame clones are kept and a portion is missing. The sample lists about 170,000 clones, approximately 90% occurring once. Sequencing used PBMCs. This receptor was taken from a woman aged 30 to 39 in good health and CMV-seronegative. The V call is TRBV5-4, the J call TRBJ1-1; tentatively, D is TRBD1 (5 bases). This CDR3 reads CASSLSGTEAFF. The CDR3 DNA sequence: TGTGCCAGCAGCCTCTCAGGGACTGAAGCTTTCTTT.